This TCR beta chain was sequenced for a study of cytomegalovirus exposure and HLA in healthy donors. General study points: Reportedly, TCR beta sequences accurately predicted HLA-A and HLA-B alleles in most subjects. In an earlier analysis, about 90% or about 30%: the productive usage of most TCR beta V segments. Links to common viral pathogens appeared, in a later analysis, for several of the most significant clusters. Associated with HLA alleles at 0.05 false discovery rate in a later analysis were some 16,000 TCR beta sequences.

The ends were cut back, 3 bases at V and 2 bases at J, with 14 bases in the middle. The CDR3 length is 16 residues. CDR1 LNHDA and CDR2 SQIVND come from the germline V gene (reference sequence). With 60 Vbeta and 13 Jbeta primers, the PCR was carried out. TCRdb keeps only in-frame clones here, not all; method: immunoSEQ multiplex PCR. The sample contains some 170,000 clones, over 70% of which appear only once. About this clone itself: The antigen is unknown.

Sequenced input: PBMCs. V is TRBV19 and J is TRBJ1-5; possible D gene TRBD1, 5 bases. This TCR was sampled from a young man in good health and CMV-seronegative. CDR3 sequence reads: CASSIGASGRNQPQHF. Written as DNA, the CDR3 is TGTGCCAGTAGTATTGGGGCTTCAGGTCGCAATCAGCCCCAGCATTTT.